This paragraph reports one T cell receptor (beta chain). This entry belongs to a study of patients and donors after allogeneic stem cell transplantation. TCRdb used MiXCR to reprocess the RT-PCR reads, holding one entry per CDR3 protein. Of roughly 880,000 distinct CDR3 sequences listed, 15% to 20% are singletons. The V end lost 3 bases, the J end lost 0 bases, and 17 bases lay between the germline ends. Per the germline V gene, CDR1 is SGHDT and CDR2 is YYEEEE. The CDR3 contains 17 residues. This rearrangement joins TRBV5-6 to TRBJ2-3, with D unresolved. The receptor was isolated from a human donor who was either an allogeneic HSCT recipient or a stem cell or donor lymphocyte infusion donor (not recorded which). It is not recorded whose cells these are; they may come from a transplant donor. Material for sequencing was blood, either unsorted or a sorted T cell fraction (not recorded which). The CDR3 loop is CASSYTFGSSSTDTQYF. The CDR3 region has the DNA TGTGCCAGCAGCTACACGTTCGGAAGTTCTAGCACAGATACGCAGTATTTT.